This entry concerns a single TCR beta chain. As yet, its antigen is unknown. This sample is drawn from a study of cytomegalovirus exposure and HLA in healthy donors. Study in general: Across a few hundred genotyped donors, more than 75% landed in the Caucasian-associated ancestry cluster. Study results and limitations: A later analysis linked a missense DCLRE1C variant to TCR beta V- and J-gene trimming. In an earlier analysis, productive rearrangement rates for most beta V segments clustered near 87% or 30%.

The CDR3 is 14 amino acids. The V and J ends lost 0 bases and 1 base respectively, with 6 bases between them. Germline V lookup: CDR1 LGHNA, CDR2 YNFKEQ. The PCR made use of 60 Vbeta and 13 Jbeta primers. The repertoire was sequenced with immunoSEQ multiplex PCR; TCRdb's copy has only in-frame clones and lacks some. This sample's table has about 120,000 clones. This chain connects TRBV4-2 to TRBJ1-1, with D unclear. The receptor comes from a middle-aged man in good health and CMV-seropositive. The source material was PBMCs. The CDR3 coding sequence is TGTGCCAGCAGCCAAGAATCCAAGAACACTGAAGCTTTCTTT. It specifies CASSQESKNTEAFF.